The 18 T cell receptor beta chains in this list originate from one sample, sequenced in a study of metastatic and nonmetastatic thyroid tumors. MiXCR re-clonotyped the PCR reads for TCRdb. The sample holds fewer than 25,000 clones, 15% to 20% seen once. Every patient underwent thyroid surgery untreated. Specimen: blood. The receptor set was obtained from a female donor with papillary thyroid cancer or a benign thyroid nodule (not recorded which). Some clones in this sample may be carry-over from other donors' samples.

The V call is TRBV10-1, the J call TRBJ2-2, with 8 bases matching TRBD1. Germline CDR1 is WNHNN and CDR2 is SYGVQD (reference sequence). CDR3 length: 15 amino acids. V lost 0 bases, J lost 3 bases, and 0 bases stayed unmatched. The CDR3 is CASSESDRDTGELFF. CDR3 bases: TGCGCCAGCAGTGAGTCGGACAGGGACACCGGGGAGCTGTTTTTT.

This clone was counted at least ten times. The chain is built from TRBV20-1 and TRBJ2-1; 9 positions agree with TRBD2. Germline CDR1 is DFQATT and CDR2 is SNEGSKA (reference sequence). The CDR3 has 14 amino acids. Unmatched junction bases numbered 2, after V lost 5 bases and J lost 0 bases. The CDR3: CSAFSGSSYNEQFF. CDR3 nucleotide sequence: TGCAGTGCTTTTAGCGGGAGCTCCTACAATGAGCAGTTCTTC.

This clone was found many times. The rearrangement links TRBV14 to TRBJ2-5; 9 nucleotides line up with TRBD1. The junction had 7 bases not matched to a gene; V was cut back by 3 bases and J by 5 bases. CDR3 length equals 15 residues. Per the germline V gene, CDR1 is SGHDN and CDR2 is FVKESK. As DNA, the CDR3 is TGTGCCAGCAGCCACACAATCGGACAGGGGGAGACCCAGTACTTC. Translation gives CASSHTIGQGETQYF.

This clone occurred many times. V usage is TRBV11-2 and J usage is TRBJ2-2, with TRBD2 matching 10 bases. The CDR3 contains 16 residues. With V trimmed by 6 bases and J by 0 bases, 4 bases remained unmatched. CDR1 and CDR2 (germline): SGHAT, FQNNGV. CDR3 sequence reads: CASRAGLAANTGELFF. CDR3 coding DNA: TGTGCCAGCAGGGCCGGACTAGCGGCGAACACCGGGGAGCTGTTTTTT.

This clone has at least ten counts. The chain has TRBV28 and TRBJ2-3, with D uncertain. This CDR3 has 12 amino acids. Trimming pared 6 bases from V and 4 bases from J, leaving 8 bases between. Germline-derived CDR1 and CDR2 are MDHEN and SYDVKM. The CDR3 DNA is TGTGCCAGCAGGTCGGGCCCAGATACGCAGTATTTT. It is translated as CASRSGPDTQYF. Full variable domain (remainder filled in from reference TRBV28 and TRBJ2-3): DVKVTQSSRYLVKRTGEKVFLECVQDMDHENMFWYRQDPGLGLRLIYFSYDVKMKEKGDIPEGYSVSREKKERFSLILESASTNQTSMYLCASRSGPDTQYFGPGTRLTVL.

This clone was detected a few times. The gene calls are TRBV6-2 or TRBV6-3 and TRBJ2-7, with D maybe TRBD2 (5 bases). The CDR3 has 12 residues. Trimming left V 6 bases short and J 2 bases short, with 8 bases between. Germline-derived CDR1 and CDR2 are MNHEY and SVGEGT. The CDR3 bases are TGTGCCAGCAGGTCGGGGACCTACGAGCAGTACTTC. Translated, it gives CASRSGTYEQYF.

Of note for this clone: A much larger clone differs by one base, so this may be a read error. The CDR3 DNA sequence: TGTGCCTGGAGTGTATTCCATGGGGACCTCCTAACGGGCCCAGATACGCAGTATTTT. Its protein product is CAWSVFHGDLLTGPDTQYF. The chain recombines TRBV30 with TRBJ2-3; D may correspond to TRBD1 or TRBD2 (5 bases each). Trimming took 0 bases from V and 4 from J, leaving 26 bases between them. Germline V CDR1 and CDR2: GTSNPN, SVGIG (reference sequence). The CDR3 runs 19 residues.

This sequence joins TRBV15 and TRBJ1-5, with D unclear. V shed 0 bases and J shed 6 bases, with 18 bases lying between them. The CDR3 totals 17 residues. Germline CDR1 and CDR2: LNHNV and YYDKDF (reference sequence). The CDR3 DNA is TGTGCCACCAGCAGAGATTGGCTTGGAGGGTCTGGTCAGCCCCAGCATTTT. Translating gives CATSRDWLGGSGQPQHF.

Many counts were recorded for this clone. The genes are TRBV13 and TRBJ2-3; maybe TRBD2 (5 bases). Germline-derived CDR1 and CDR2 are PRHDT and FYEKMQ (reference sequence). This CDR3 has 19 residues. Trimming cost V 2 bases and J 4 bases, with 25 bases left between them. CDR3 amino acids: CASSLFVGSVGVVSDTQYF. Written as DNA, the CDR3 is TGTGCCAGCAGCTTATTCGTAGGTTCCGTGGGAGTAGTATCAGATACGCAGTATTTT.

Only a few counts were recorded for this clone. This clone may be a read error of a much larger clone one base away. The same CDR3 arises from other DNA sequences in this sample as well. This CDR3 is CASRSQGAGNTIYF. The CDR3 region has the DNA TGTGCCAGCAGGTCACAGGGAGCTGGAAATACCATATATTTT. The rearrangement uses TRBV3-1 and TRBJ1-3; TRBD1 is a possible D gene (6 bases). The CDR3 loop spans 14 amino acids. The germline V gene has CDR1 LGHDT and CDR2 YNNKEL (reference sequence).

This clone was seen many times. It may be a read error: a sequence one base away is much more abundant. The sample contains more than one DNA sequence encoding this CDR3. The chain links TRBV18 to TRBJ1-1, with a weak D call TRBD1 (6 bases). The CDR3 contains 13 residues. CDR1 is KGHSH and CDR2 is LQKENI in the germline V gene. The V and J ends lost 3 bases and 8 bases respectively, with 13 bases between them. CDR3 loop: CASSPRGRDEAFF. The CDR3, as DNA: TGTGCCAGCTCACCGCGGGGGCGCGACGAAGCTTTCTTT.

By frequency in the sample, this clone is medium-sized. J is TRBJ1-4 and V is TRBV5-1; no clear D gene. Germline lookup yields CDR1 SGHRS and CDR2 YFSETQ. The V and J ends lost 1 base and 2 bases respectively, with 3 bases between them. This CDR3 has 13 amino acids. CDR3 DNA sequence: TGCGCCAGCAGCTTGCCGACTAATGAAAAACTGTTTTTT. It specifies CASSLPTNEKLFF.

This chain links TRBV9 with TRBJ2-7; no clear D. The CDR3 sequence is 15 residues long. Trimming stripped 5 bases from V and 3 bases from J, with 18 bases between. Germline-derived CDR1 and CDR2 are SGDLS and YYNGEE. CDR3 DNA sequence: TGTGCCAGCAGAGCCGTCGAATGTGGGCTCTACGAGCAGTACTTC. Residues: CASRAVECGLYEQYF. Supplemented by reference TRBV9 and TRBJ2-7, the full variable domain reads DSGVTQTPKHLITATGQRVTLRCSPRSGDLSVYWYQQSLDQGLQFLIQYYNGEERAKGNILERFSAQQFPDLHSELNLSSLELGDSALYFCASRAVECGLYEQYFGPGTRLTVT.

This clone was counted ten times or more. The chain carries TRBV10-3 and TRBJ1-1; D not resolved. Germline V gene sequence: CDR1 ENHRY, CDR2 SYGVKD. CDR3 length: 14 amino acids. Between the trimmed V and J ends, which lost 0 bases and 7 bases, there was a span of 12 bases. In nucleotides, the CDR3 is TGTGCCATCAGTGAGTCTGGTTCGAATGGTGAAGCTTTCTTT. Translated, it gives CAISESGSNGEAFF.

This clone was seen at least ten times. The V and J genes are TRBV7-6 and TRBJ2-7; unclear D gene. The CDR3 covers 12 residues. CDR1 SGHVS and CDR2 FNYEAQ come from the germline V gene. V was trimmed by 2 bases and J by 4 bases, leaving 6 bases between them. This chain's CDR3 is CASSLNPYEQYF. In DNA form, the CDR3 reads TGTGCCAGCAGCTTAAATCCATACGAGCAGTACTTC.

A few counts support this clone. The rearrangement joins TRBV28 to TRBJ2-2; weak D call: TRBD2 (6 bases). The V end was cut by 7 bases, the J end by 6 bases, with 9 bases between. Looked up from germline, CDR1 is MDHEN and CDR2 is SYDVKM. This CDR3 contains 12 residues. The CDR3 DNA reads TGTGCCAGCAAAGGGACTGCCGGGGAGCTGTTTTTT. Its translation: CASKGTAGELFF. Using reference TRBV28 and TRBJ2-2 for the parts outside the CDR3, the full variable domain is DVKVTQSSRYLVKRTGEKVFLECVQDMDHENMFWYRQDPGLGLRLIYFSYDVKMKEKGDIPEGYSVSREKKERFSLILESASTNQTSMYLCASKGTAGELFFGEGSRLTVL.

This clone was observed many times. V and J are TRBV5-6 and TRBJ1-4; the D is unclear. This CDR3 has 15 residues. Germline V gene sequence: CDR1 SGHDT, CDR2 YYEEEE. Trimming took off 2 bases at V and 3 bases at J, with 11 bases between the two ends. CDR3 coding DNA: TGTGCCAGCAGCTTCATGGGCGCCCCTAATGAAAAACTGTTTTTT. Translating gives CASSFMGAPNEKLFF.

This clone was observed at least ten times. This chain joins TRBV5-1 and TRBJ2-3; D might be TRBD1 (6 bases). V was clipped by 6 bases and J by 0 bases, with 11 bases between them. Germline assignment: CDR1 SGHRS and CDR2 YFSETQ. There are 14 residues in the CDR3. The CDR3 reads CASTRDTSTDTQYF. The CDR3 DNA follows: TGCGCCAGCACCAGGGACACTAGCACAGATACGCAGTATTTT.